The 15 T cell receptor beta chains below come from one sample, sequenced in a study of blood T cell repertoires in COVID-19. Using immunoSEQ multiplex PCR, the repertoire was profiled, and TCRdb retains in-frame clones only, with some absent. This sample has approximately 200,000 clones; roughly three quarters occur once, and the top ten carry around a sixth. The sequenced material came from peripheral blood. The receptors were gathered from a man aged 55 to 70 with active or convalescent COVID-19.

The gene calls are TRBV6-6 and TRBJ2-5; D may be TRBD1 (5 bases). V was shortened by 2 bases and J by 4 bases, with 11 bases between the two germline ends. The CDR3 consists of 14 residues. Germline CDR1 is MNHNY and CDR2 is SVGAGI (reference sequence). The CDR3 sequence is CASSYPGPGETQYF. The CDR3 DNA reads TGTGCCAGCAGTTACCCAGGGCCTGGAGAGACCCAGTACTTC.

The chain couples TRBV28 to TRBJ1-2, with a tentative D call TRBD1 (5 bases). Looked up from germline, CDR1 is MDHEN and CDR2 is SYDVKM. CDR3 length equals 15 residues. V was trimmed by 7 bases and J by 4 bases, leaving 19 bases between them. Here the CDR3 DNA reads TGTGCCAGCAACCCGGGGGGACGGGTCGGCTATGGCTACACCTTC. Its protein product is CASNPGGRVGYGYTF.

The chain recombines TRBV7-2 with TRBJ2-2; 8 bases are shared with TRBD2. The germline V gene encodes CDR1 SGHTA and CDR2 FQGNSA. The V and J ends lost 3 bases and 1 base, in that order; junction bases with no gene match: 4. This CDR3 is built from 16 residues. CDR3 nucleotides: TGTGCCAGCAGCTTCACTAGCGGAGGGAACACCGGGGAGCTGTTTTTT. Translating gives CASSFTSGGNTGELFF.

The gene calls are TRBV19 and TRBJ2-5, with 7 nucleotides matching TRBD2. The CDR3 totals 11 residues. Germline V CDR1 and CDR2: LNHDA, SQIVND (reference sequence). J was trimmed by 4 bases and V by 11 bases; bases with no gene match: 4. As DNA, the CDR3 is TGTGCCCACGGGGGGTTAGAGACCCAGTACTTC. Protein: CAHGGLETQYF.

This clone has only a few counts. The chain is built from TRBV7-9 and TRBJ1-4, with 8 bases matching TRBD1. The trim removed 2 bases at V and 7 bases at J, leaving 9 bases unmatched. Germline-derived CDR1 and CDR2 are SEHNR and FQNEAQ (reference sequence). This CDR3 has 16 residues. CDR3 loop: CASSLSRGQEREKLFF. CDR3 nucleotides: TGTGCCAGCAGCTTATCCAGGGGGCAGGAACGTGAAAAACTGTTTTTT.

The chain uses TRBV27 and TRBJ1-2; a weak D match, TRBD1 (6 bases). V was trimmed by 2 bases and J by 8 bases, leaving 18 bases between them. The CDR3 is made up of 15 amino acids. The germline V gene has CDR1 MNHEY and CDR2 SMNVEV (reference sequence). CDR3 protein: CASSLSKQGLGGYTF. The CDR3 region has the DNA TGTGCCAGCAGTTTAAGTAAACAGGGTCTAGGGGGCTACACCTTC.

The DNA for the CDR3 is TGCGCCAGCAGCTTGGAGTCCAGCCAAGAGACCCAGTACTTC. It encodes CASSLESSQETQYF. The J gene is TRBJ2-5, the V gene TRBV5-1; D is undetermined. CDR1 and CDR2 from the germline V gene are SGHRS and YFSETQ. The CDR3 runs to 14 residues. Trimming shortened V by 0 bases and J by 1 base, and 7 bases separated the two germline ends. The variable domain in full, with the rest retrieved from reference TRBV5-1 and TRBJ2-5, is KAGVTQTPRYLIKTRGQQVTLSCSPISGHRSVSWYQQTPGQGLQFLFEYFSETQRNKGNFPGRFSGRQFSNSRSEMNVSTLELGDSALYLCASSLESSQETQYFGPGTRLLVL.

CDR3 coding DNA: TGTGCCAGCTCACCAACTAGAACCCACGAGCAGTACTTC. Protein sequence: CASSPTRTHEQYF. V is TRBV18 and J is TRBJ2-7; D is possibly TRBD2 (5 bases). Germline lookup yields CDR1 KGHSH and CDR2 LQKENI. The V gene lost 2 bases and the J gene lost 5 bases, with 10 bases spanning the gap. The CDR3 is 13 amino acids.

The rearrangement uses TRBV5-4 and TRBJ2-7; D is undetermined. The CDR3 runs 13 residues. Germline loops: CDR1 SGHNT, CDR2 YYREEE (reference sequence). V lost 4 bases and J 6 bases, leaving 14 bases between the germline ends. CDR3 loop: CASSPSALGEQYF. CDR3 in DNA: TGTGCCAGCAGCCCCTCTGCTCTCGGCGAGCAGTACTTC.

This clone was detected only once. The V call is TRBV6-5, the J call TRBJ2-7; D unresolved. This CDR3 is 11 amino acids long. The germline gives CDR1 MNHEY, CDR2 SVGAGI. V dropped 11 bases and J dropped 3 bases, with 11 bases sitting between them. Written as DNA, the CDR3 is TGTGCCGGGCCCCTTGGCTACGAGCAGTACTTC. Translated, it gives CAGPLGYEQYF.

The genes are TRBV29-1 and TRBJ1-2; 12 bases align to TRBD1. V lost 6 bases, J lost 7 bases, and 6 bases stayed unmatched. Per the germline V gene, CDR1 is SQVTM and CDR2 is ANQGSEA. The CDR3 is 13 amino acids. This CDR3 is CSVGRDRGPGYTF. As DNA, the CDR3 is TGCAGCGTGGGCCGGGACAGGGGGCCTGGCTACACCTTC.

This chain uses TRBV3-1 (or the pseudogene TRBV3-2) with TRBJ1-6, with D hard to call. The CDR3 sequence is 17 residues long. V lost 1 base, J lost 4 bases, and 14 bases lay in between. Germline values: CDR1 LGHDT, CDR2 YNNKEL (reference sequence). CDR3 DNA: TGTGCCAGCAGCCAAGCACAGACCGCGTCGTATAATTCACCCCTCCACTTT. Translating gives CASSQAQTASYNSPLHF.

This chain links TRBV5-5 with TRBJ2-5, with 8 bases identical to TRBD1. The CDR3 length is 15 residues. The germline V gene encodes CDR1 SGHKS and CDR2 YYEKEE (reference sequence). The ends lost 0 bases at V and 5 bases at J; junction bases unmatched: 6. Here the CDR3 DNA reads TGTGCCAGCAGCTTGGTCACAGGGGGGATTGAGACCCAGTACTTC. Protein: CASSLVTGGIETQYF.

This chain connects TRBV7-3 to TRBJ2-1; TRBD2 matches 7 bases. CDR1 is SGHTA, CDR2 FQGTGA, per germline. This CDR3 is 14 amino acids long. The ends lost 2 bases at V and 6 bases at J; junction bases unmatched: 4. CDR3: CASSLGLEFNEQFF. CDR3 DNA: TGTGCCAGCAGCTTAGGACTAGAGTTCAATGAGCAGTTCTTC.

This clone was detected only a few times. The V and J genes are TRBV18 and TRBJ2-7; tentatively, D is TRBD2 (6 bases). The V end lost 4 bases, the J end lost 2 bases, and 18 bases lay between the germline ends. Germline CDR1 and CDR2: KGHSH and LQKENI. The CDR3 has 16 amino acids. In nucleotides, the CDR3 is TGTGCCAGCTCACGGGCCGAGCGGGTTCAAACCTACGAGCAGTACTTC. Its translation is CASSRAERVQTYEQYF.